Below, 20 T cell receptor beta chains from the same sample are listed, as sequenced in a study of blood T cell repertoires in COVID-19. Sequencing used immunoSEQ multiplex PCR; TCRdb keeps in-frame clones, though not all of them. Here the sample spans about 59,000 clones, 70% to 80% being singletons. Sequenced: peripheral blood. These receptors were collected from a human donor in a cohort sampled during active COVID-19.

The rearrangement joins TRBV18 to TRBJ2-3, with D perhaps TRBD1 (6 bases). Per germline, CDR1 KGHSH and CDR2 LQKENI. The CDR3 runs 15 residues. V lost 2 bases to trimming and J lost 4 bases, with 13 bases between them. CDR3 protein: CASSPNQQGADTQYF. DNA of the CDR3: TGTGCCAGCTCACCAAATCAACAGGGCGCAGATACGCAGTATTTT.

This chain connects TRBV12-3 or TRBV12-4 to TRBJ1-1; no clear D gene. This CDR3 has 13 amino acids. The V end was cut by 2 bases, the J end by 4 bases, with 8 bases between. The CDR3 is CASSLIRSTEAFF. CDR3 nucleotides: TGTGCCAGCAGTTTAATTCGGTCCACTGAAGCTTTCTTT.

The sample holds one count of this clone. V and J are TRBV7-9 and TRBJ2-5, with 7 positions matching TRBD2. The CDR3 is 15 amino acids. Germline trimming cut 2 bases from V and 5 bases from J; bases unmatched to any gene: 8. Per the germline V gene, CDR1 is SEHNR and CDR2 is FQNEAQ (reference sequence). The CDR3 sequence: CASSLRGRVEETQYF. The CDR3 DNA is TGTGCCAGCAGCTTAAGAGGGAGGGTTGAGGAGACCCAGTACTTC.

The chain employs TRBV19 and TRBJ1-1; possible D gene TRBD1, 5 bases. The CDR3 contains 15 residues. From germline, CDR1 is LNHDA and CDR2 SQIVND (reference sequence). V lost 5 bases, J lost 4 bases, and 17 bases lay in between. The CDR3: CASSPGGLSGTEAFF. In DNA, the CDR3 is TGTGCCAGTAGTCCCGGGGGACTATCAGGCACTGAAGCTTTCTTT.

The chain couples TRBV18 to TRBJ2-7; 8 bases map to TRBD1. Germline V lookup: CDR1 KGHSH, CDR2 LQKENI. V gave up 6 bases and J gave up 3 bases; unmatched junction bases: 7. The CDR3 has 14 amino acids. The CDR3 sequence is CASSLGQEIYEQYF. CDR3 bases: TGTGCCAGCTCGTTGGGACAGGAGATCTACGAGCAGTACTTC.

This clone was seen once. The rearrangement uses TRBV7-9 and TRBJ2-1; D gene uncertain. Germline V gives CDR1 SEHNR, CDR2 FQNEAQ (reference sequence). The CDR3 length is 13 residues. Trimming cost V 0 bases and J 4 bases, with 4 bases left between them. Here the CDR3 DNA reads TGTGCCAGCAGCTTAGCCCATTACAATGAGCAGTTCTTC. It codes for CASSLAHYNEQFF.

The table lists this clone with a few counts. V is TRBV7-2 and J is TRBJ2-2, with 7 bases lining up with TRBD1. Germline V gene sequence: CDR1 SGHTA, CDR2 FQGNSA. This CDR3 is 15 amino acids long. V lost 5 bases, J lost 4 bases, and 7 bases stayed unmatched. DNA of the CDR3: TGTGCCAGCAGCAATCGACAGGGACCCACCGGGGAGCTGTTTTTT. Its protein product is CASSNRQGPTGELFF.

The V gene is TRBV18, the J gene TRBJ1-5; the match to TRBD1 covers 8 bases. This CDR3 is built from 16 residues. Germline CDR1 reads KGHSH; CDR2 reads LQKENI. The trim removed 3 bases at V and 2 bases at J, leaving 6 bases unmatched. CDR3 sequence reads: CASSPTGTGGNQPQHF. The CDR3 DNA follows: TGTGCCAGCTCACCCACCGGGACAGGTGGCAATCAGCCCCAGCATTTT.

V is TRBV28 and J is TRBJ1-1, with a weak D call TRBD1 (5 bases). This CDR3 has 14 amino acids. In germline, CDR1 is MDHEN, CDR2 SYDVKM. V was pared by 6 bases and J by 0 bases, with 11 bases between. The CDR3 coding sequence is TGTGCCAGCAGGCGAAGACAGTTGAACACTGAAGCTTTCTTT. This translates into CASRRRQLNTEAFF.

The chain has TRBV30 and TRBJ2-1; possibly TRBD1 for D (6 bases). The V end lost 0 bases, the J end lost 7 bases, and 16 bases lay between the germline ends. The V gene's germline CDR1 is GTSNPN and CDR2 SVGIG (reference sequence). This CDR3 is 15 amino acids long. This CDR3 reads CAWSVGWTAINEQFF. CDR3 nucleotides: TGTGCCTGGAGTGTAGGGTGGACAGCGATAAATGAGCAGTTCTTC.

Only a few counts were recorded for this clone. This chain joins TRBV5-4 and TRBJ2-7; the D gene is possibly TRBD2 (6 bases). CDR1 and CDR2 (germline): SGHNT, YYREEE (reference sequence). The CDR3 runs 16 residues. The V and J ends lost 4 bases and 0 bases respectively, with 17 bases between them. Here the CDR3 reads CASSPGRDFSSYEQYF. The DNA of the CDR3 is TGTGCCAGCAGCCCCGGCCGGGACTTCAGCTCCTACGAGCAGTACTTC. Full variable domain (remainder filled in from reference TRBV5-4 and TRBJ2-7): ETGVTQSPTHLIKTRGQQVTLRCSSQSGHNTVSWYQQALGQGPQFIFQYYREEENGRGNFPPRFSGLQFPNYSSELNVNALELDDSALYLCASSPGRDFSSYEQYFGPGTRLTVT.

The J gene is TRBJ1-4, the V gene TRBV28; TRBD1 matches 7 bases. CDR1 and CDR2 (germline): MDHEN, SYDVKM. The V and J ends lost 2 bases and 5 bases, in that order; junction bases with no gene match: 14. The CDR3 sequence is 18 residues long. The chain's CDR3 is CASSLRFGSGQNNEKLFF. The CDR3 coding sequence is TGTGCCAGCAGTTTAAGGTTTGGTTCGGGACAGAACAATGAAAAACTGTTTTTT.

The chain couples TRBV5-8 to TRBJ2-1; D is possibly TRBD2 (5 bases). Germline V gene lookup returns CDR1 SGHTS and CDR2 YDEGEE. The V gene lost 0 bases and the J gene lost 6 bases, with 13 bases spanning the gap. The CDR3 is made up of 15 amino acids. This CDR3 reads CASSLARELGNEQFF. The CDR3 bases are TGTGCCAGCAGCTTGGCTAGGGAGCTCGGCAATGAGCAGTTCTTC.

This clone has a single count. The gene calls are TRBV18 and TRBJ2-3; 8 bases fit TRBD1. Germline values: CDR1 KGHSH, CDR2 LQKENI. This CDR3 comprises 14 residues. V lost 3 bases and J lost 8; bases outside the gene matches: 7. The CDR3 here is CASSPGGQGGTQYF. CDR3 DNA: TGTGCCAGCTCACCGGGCGGACAGGGCGGTACGCAGTATTTT.

The chain couples TRBV19 to TRBJ2-7, with D possibly TRBD2 on 5 matching bases. Trimming stripped 5 bases from V and 1 base from J, with 12 bases between. From germline, CDR1 is LNHDA and CDR2 SQIVND (reference sequence). CDR3 length: 14 residues. CDR3 loop: CASSPRTESYEQYF. The CDR3 bases are TGTGCCAGTAGTCCCCGGACTGAGTCCTACGAGCAGTACTTC.

This sequence joins TRBV24-1 and TRBJ2-1, with D perhaps TRBD1 (5 bases). Germline assignment: CDR1 KGHDR and CDR2 SFDVKD. With 6 bases removed from V and 4 bases from J, the gap between germline ends came to 9 bases. This CDR3 comprises 13 residues. The CDR3 nucleotides read TGTGCCACCAGTTCGACAGAATACAATGAGCAGTTCTTC. Its protein is CATSSTEYNEQFF.

The V and J genes are TRBV18 and TRBJ2-7; D not certain. Per the germline V gene, CDR1 is KGHSH and CDR2 is LQKENI. This CDR3 is 14 amino acids long. V was clipped by 2 bases and J by 2 bases, with 10 bases between them. CDR3 sequence (DNA): TGTGCCAGCTCACCAATATCTACAGCCTACGAGCAGTACTTC. Translated, it gives CASSPISTAYEQYF.

The chain links TRBV6-1 to TRBJ1-3, with a weak D call TRBD1 (5 bases). Per germline, CDR1 MNHNS and CDR2 SASEGT. Trimming took off 3 bases at V and 0 bases at J, with 15 bases between the two ends. The CDR3 has 17 residues. This chain's CDR3 is CASSDSFRATSGNTIYF. The CDR3 region has the DNA TGTGCCAGCAGTGATTCGTTCAGGGCTACCTCTGGAAACACCATATATTTT.

J is TRBJ2-5 and V is TRBV3-1 (or the pseudogene TRBV3-2); TRBD1 agrees at 7 bases. From germline, CDR1 is LGHDT and CDR2 YNNKEL (reference sequence). The CDR3 is made up of 13 amino acids. V lost 2 bases and J lost 4; bases outside the gene matches: 1. CDR3 sequence (DNA): TGTGCCAGCAGCCAAAACAGGGGAGAGACCCAGTACTTC. Its translation is CASSQNRGETQYF.

The J gene is TRBJ1-1, the V gene TRBV5-1, with D possibly TRBD1 on 5 matching bases. Germline V gene data show CDR1 as SGHRS and CDR2 as YFSETQ. CDR3 size: 14 residues. V dropped 4 bases and J dropped 0 bases, with 10 bases sitting between them. In nucleotides, the CDR3 is TGCGCCAGCAGCCTCCGGGGGATGAACACTGAAGCTTTCTTT. Translated, it gives CASSLRGMNTEAFF.